This TCR beta chain was observed in a study of blood T cell repertoires in COVID-19. Study context: COVID-19 samples collected from the United States, Italy and Spain covered acute and convalescent phases. T cells, B-cell-depleted T cells, or PBMCs provided the cDNA or gDNA that served as material.

Original methodology: Amplified reference gene primers provided the basis for estimating nucleated cell counts. Repertoires were generated with immunoSEQ multiplex PCR, while TCRdb's copy carries only in-frame clones and drops some. V and J calls and clone size are copied from that table; D and trimming were computed from the DNA. The sample includes under 300,000 clones, around 93% of them seen just once. V was cut by 4 bases and J by 3 bases, with 16 bases left in between. This CDR3 contains 15 residues. The germline V gene has CDR1 LGHNA and CDR2 YNFKEQ. Each participant's cohort was designated according to participant-reported clinical history.

This clonotype was obtained from a human donor in a cohort exposed to, infected with or recovered from COVID-19 (not recorded which). The donor label of this sample is uncertain. The chain carries TRBV4-2 and TRBJ2-7; D might be TRBD2 (5 bases). The sequenced material came from PBMCs or T cells enriched from blood (not recorded which). The DNA of the CDR3 is TGTGCCAGCAGCCCATCTGGGAGTCTGGTCTACGAGCAGTACTTC. Protein sequence: CASSPSGSLVYEQYF.